These T cell receptor beta chains were read from a single sample in a study of T-cell memory formation after mild COVID-19. One entry per CDR3 protein results from TCRdb running MiXCR on the 5' RACE reads. The sample has around 200,000 distinct CDR3 sequences, over 9.5% seen once; the top ten hold roughly 3.2%. The source material was PBMCs or a T cell subset sorted from them (not recorded which). These TCRs come from a man younger than 30 who had mild COVID-19 (a few samples of this study predate the infection). Cell type and time point are not known. Both conserved end residues are part of each CDR3.

CDR3 protein: CSANSGREAQYF; V gene: TRBV20-1; J gene: TRBJ2-5
CDR3 protein: CASSLRQGGKDTQYF; V gene: TRBV18; J gene: TRBJ2-3
CDR3 protein: CASSFGGGAGETQYF; V gene: TRBV7-2; J gene: TRBJ2-5
CDR3 protein: CASGNRGAQPQHF; V gene: TRBV5-6; J gene: TRBJ1-5
CDR3 protein: CAIREGQGIYGYTF; V gene: TRBV10-3; J gene: TRBJ1-2
CDR3 protein: CSARGNTIYF; V gene: TRBV20-1; J gene: TRBJ1-3
CDR3 protein: CASSQDLLTAPGTDTQYF; V gene: TRBV4-3; J gene: TRBJ2-3
CDR3 protein: CASSLDEGGSYNSPLHF; V gene: TRBV5-1; J gene: TRBJ1-6
CDR3 protein: CSVRGRGNTIYF; V gene: TRBV29-1; J gene: TRBJ1-3
CDR3 protein: CASSLAPAGFGDSPLHF; V gene: TRBV7-2; J gene: TRBJ1-6
CDR3 protein: CASSPRRLIAVGFF; V gene: TRBV7-9; J gene: TRBJ2-1
CDR3 protein: CASSSRTDNEQFF; V gene: TRBV12-3/TRBV12-4; J gene: TRBJ2-1
CDR3 protein: CASSPIAGVAKNIQYF; V gene: TRBV3-1; J gene: TRBJ2-4
CDR3 protein: CATSDTPGLAGGPSYNEQFF; V gene: TRBV24-1; J gene: TRBJ2-1
CDR3 protein: CSAIRGFQNTEAFF; V gene: TRBV20-1; J gene: TRBJ1-1
CDR3 protein: CASSFGRSEYPGEAFF; V gene: TRBV5-1; J gene: TRBJ1-1
CDR3 protein: CASSEQGNTIYF; V gene: TRBV2; J gene: TRBJ1-3
CDR3 protein: CASSVLAGRDRTVETQYF; V gene: TRBV7-6; J gene: TRBJ2-5
CDR3 protein: CSAPTTGAPVGTQYF; V gene: TRBV20-1; J gene: TRBJ2-5
CDR3 protein: CASIGDHGYTF; V gene: TRBV7-2; J gene: TRBJ1-2
CDR3 protein: CASSFGGADGYTF; V gene: TRBV5-1; J gene: TRBJ1-2
CDR3 protein: CASSSRQNTEAFF; V gene: TRBV6-5; J gene: TRBJ1-1
CDR3 protein: CASSFTTSAYNEQFF; V gene: TRBV5-1; J gene: TRBJ2-1
CDR3 protein: CASSLEDYGYTF; V gene: TRBV28; J gene: TRBJ1-2
CDR3 protein: CASSQVWGAAYEQYF; V gene: TRBV4-3; J gene: TRBJ2-7
CDR3 protein: CASSPPSGSDTEAFF; V gene: TRBV18; J gene: TRBJ1-1